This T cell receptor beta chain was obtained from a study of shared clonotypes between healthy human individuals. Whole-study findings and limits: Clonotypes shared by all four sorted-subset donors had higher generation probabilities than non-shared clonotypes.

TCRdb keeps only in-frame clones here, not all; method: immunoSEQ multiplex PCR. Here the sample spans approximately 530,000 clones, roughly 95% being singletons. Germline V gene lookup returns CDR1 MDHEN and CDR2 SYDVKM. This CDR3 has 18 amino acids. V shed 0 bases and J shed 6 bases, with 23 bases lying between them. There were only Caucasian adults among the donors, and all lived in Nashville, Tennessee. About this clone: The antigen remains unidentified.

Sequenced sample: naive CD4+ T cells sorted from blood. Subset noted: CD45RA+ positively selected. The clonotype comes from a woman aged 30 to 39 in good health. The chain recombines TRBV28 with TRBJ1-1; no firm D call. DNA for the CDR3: TGTGCCAGCAGTTTATGCCCCTGCGCCTTTTGGACCGCCTCTGAAGCTTTCTTT. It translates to CASSLCPCAFWTASEAFF.